The subject of this entry is one TCR beta chain. Its target is not known. The CDR3 has 16 amino acids. Trimming removed 0 bases at V and 8 bases at J, with 17 bases between. The germline gives CDR1 ENHRY, CDR2 SYGVKD. All sequencing subjects had displayed CD8+CD57+ cell expansion on flow cytometry. TCR beta VDJ and CDR3 were profiled, and genomic DNA was the template. TCRdb processed the reads anew with MiXCR; each CDR3 protein has one entry. The sample holds some 200,000 distinct CDR3 sequences, less than 60% seen once. The sample belongs to a study of CD8+CD57+ T cells in acquired aplastic anemia. Study-wide findings and caveats: More than 25 was the count of CD8+ CDR3 sequences that patients shared with controls.

The sequenced material came from sorted CD4+, CD8+, or CD8+CD57+ T cells (not recorded which) from PBMCs. This clonotype was obtained from a human donor with aplastic anemia. V and J are TRBV10-3 and TRBJ2-1, with D perhaps TRBD2 (6 bases). The CDR3 region has the DNA TGTGCCATCAGTGAGTCGTTACGGGAGCTAAGTGATGAGCAGTTCTTC. It encodes CAISESLRELSDEQFF.